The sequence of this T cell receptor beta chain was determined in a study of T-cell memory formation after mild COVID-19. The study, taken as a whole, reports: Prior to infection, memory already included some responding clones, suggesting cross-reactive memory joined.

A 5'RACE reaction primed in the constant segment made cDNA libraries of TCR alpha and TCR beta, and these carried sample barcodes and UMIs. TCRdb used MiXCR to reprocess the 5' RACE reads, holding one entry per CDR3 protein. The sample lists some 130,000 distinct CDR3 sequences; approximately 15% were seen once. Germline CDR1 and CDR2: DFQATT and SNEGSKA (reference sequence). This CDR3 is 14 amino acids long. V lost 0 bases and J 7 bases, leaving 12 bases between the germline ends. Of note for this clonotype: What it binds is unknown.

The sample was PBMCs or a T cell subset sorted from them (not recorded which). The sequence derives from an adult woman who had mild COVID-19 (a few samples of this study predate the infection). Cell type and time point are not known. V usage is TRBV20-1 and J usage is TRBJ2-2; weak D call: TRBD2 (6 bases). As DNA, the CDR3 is TGCAGTGCTAGAGAAGGAGGGGCTTTCGGGGAGCTGTTTTTT. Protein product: CSAREGGAFGELFF.